Listed here is a single T cell receptor beta chain. Its antigen is unidentified. The data stem from a study of cytomegalovirus exposure and HLA in healthy donors. Both 60 Vbeta primers and 13 Jbeta primers went into the PCR. Method: immunoSEQ multiplex PCR; TCRdb's copy keeps in-frame clones and lacks some. The sample has some 200,000 clones, around four fifths seen once. Study-level findings and limits: Relative to the approximately 700-donor mean, N-insertions were reportedly fewer in an Asian-associated ancestry cluster in a later analysis.

The germline CDR1 and CDR2 sequences are SGHRS and YFSETQ. V lost 4 bases and J lost 0; bases outside the gene matches: 2. The CDR3 length is 16 residues. This sequence was found in a woman between 50 and 59 years old in good health and CMV-seropositive. The sequencing sample was made of PBMCs. The genes are TRBV5-1 and TRBJ1-4; TRBD1 agrees at 11 bases. The CDR3 loop reads CASSQGQGATNEKLFF. The CDR3 nucleotides read TGCGCCAGCAGCCAGGGACAGGGGGCAACTAATGAAAAACTGTTTTTT.